This T cell receptor beta chain was identified during a study of T cell responses to AZD1222 COVID-19 vaccine. Overall study findings and caveats: In the spike-specific TCR repertoire, nearly half reportedly target unmutated variant regions. Repertoire samples came only from after the peak T cell response. Vaccination with two AZD1222 doses was followed by a rise in Spike-specific TCR breadth and depth. Baseline serology detected seropositivity in only six AZD1222 recipients.

Per the germline V gene, CDR1 is SGDLS and CDR2 is YYNGEE. Trimming took 2 bases from V and 7 from J; bases not matched to a gene: 3. The CDR3 covers 14 residues. Using immunoSEQ multiplex PCR, the repertoire was profiled, and TCRdb retains in-frame clones only, with some absent. The data show tens of thousands of clones, roughly 94% seen once. On this clone: No antigen is known for it.

The V and J genes are TRBV9 and TRBJ1-4; 9 bases fit TRBD1. This clonotype was sampled from an adult in good health. The sequenced sample was peripheral blood, obtained on day 0 of AZD1222 vaccination. The CDR3 DNA reads TGTGCCAGCAGCGTCGGGACAGGGAGTGAAAAACTGTTTTTT. Its translation is CASSVGTGSEKLFF.